These 5 T cell receptor beta chains were all obtained from the same sample, sequenced in a study of blood T cell repertoires in COVID-19. Produced via immunoSEQ multiplex PCR; TCRdb's table is partial and in-frame only. The sample consists of 120,000 to 150,000 clones, around 81% of them appearing once. The source material was peripheral blood. The source is a man between 60 and 75 years old with active or convalescent COVID-19.

This chain uses TRBV3-1 (or the pseudogene TRBV3-2) with TRBJ2-2, with D perhaps matching TRBD2 (5 bases). Germline V gene data show CDR1 as LGHDT and CDR2 as YNNKEL (reference sequence). Trimming left V 1 base short and J 0 bases short, with 9 bases between. This CDR3 contains 16 residues. The CDR3 DNA reads as TGTGCCAGCAGCCAAGTAACGGGATCGAACACCGGGGAGCTGTTTTTT. It encodes CASSQVTGSNTGELFF.

This CDR3 reads CASSPRRGDGYTF. Written as DNA, the CDR3 is TGTGCCAGCAGCCCGCGGAGGGGCGATGGCTACACCTTC. The chain uses TRBV7-3 and TRBJ1-2, with a weak D call TRBD1 (5 bases). This CDR3 has 13 amino acids. V lost 5 bases and J 6 bases, leaving 13 bases between the germline ends. Germline V gene data show CDR1 as SGHTA and CDR2 as FQGTGA. Full variable domain (missing parts from reference TRBV7-3 and TRBJ1-2): GAGVSQTPSNKVTEKGKYVELRCDPISGHTALYWYRQSLGQGPEFLIYFQGTGAADDSGLPNDRFFAVRPEGSVSTLKIQRTERGDSAVYLCASSPRRGDGYTFGSGTRLTVV.

V usage is TRBV10-3 and J usage is TRBJ2-2, with TRBD2 identical over 7 bases. The junction had 2 bases not matched to a gene; V was cut back by 0 bases and J by 1 base. The germline CDR1 and CDR2 sequences are ENHRY and SYGVKD. This CDR3 is 16 amino acids long. The CDR3 DNA reads TGTGCCATCAGTGAGTCGGCTAGCGGGAACACCGGGGAGCTGTTTTTT. Its protein product is CAISESASGNTGELFF.

Details on this clone: A read error is possible here, since a much larger clone lies one base away. The sample has other DNA sequences that encode this CDR3 too. The chain carries TRBV2 and TRBJ2-1, with D uncertain. The germline gives CDR1 SNHLY, CDR2 FYNNEI. The V gene lost 5 bases and the J gene lost 4 bases, with 3 bases spanning the gap. The CDR3 length is 11 residues. This CDR3 is CASSPYNEQFF. CDR3 nucleotides: TGTGCCAGCAGTCCGTACAATGAGCAGTTCTTC.

The V and J genes are TRBV6-5 and TRBJ2-5; TRBD2 is a possible D gene (5 bases). Germline V gene sequence: CDR1 MNHEY, CDR2 SVGAGI. V was pared by 5 bases and J by 2 bases, with 12 bases between. The CDR3 has 14 amino acids. This CDR3 reads CASSRGMAQETQYF. The CDR3 region has the DNA TGTGCCAGCAGTCGAGGGATGGCGCAAGAGACCCAGTACTTC.